Each of the 20 T cell receptor beta chains below was sequenced from the same sample in a study of cytomegalovirus exposure and HLA in healthy donors. TCRdb's copy holds only in-frame clones and misses some; the assay was immunoSEQ multiplex PCR. The sample has 180,000 or so clones; 84% are singletons. The specimen was PBMCs. Source of these receptors: a woman in her twenties or thirties in good health and CMV-seropositive.

This clone occurred once. This chain connects TRBV29-1 to TRBJ1-1; no clear D. V lost 5 bases and J 1 base, leaving 11 bases between the germline ends. The CDR3 extends over 13 amino acids. Germline V gives CDR1 SQVTM, CDR2 ANQGSEA. The CDR3 region has the DNA TGCAGCGTTCGGTGGGGAGCGAACACTGAAGCTTTCTTT. Translated, it gives CSVRWGANTEAFF.

This chain uses TRBV11-2 with TRBJ2-1; tentative D call: TRBD2 (6 bases). The CDR3 covers 14 residues. V lost 0 bases, J lost 9 bases, and 12 bases lay in between. CDR1 and CDR2 (germline): SGHAT, FQNNGV. The CDR3 DNA follows: TGTGCCAGCAGCTTAGATGGGGAGGCGGCTGAGCAGTTCTTC. Encoded protein: CASSLDGEAAEQFF. Full variable domain (remainder filled in from reference TRBV11-2 and TRBJ2-1): EAGVAQSPRYKIIEKRQSVAFWCNPISGHATLYWYQQILGQGPKLLIQFQNNGVVDDSQLPKDRFSAERLKGVDSTLKIQPAKLEDSAVYLCASSLDGEAAEQFFGPGTRLTVL.

The rearrangement links TRBV7-2 to TRBJ2-2; the D gene is possibly TRBD1 (5 bases). CDR3 length equals 14 residues. Germline V gives CDR1 SGHTA, CDR2 FQGNSA. The V gene lost 3 bases and the J gene lost 4 bases, with 9 bases spanning the gap. The CDR3 coding sequence is TGTGCCAGCAGCTTTTCGCAGGGCACCGGGGAGCTGTTTTTT. Amino acid sequence: CASSFSQGTGELFF. Full variable domain (rest looked up from reference TRBV7-2 and TRBJ2-2): GAGVSQSPSNKVTEKGKDVELRCDPISGHTALYWYRQSLGQGLEFLIYFQGNSAPDKSGLPSDRFSAERTGGSVSTLTIQRTQQEDSAVYLCASSFSQGTGELFFGEGSRLTVL.

This chain connects TRBV11-3 to TRBJ2-3; possibly TRBD2 for D (6 bases). The CDR3 covers 14 residues. In germline, CDR1 is SGHNT, CDR2 YENEEA. Trimming pared 4 bases from V and 4 bases from J, leaving 12 bases between. CDR3: CASSSGTWSDTQYF. Here the CDR3 DNA reads TGTGCCAGCAGCTCCGGGACTTGGTCAGATACGCAGTATTTT.

The V gene is TRBV29-1, the J gene TRBJ1-3; unclear D gene. V was shortened by 6 bases and J by 3 bases, with 12 bases between the two germline ends. This CDR3 comprises 13 residues. In germline, CDR1 is SQVTM, CDR2 ANQGSEA. In DNA form, the CDR3 reads TGCAGCGTCTGGGAGGTCGGTGGAAACACCATATATTTT. The encoded protein is CSVWEVGGNTIYF. Variable domain in full (rest from reference TRBV29-1 and TRBJ1-3): SAVISQKPSRDICQRGTSLTIQCQVDSQVTMMFWYRQQPGQSLTLIATANQGSEATYESGFVIDKFPISRPNLTFSTLTVSNMSPEDSSIYLCSVWEVGGNTIYFGEGSWLTVV.

The CDR3: CASSYLGQANHYGYTF. CDR3 nucleotides: TGTGCCAGCAGTTACTTAGGACAGGCTAACCACTATGGCTACACCTTC. This sequence joins TRBV6-5 and TRBJ1-2; 7 nucleotides match TRBD1. This CDR3 region has 16 residues. V was clipped by 1 base and J by 3 bases; unmatched bases: 8. Germline V CDR1 and CDR2: MNHEY, SVGAGI.

CDR3 DNA: TGCGCCAGCAGTGAGGAACTAGCGGGCTCCTACGAGCAGTACTTC. It yields the protein CASSEELAGSYEQYF. V is TRBV10-1 and J is TRBJ2-7; 9 positions match TRBD2. Per germline, CDR1 WNHNN and CDR2 SYGVQD (reference sequence). The CDR3 is 15 amino acids. V lost 2 bases, J lost 0 bases, and 2 bases stayed unmatched.

The chain couples TRBV27 to TRBJ1-2; possibly TRBD1 for D (5 bases). The CDR3 runs 15 residues. Germline V gene data show CDR1 as MNHEY and CDR2 as SMNVEV (reference sequence). V was shortened by 4 bases and J by 4 bases, with 16 bases between the two germline ends. DNA of the CDR3: TGTGCCAGCAGTTCCGCCCGGGGGGAGATCTATGGCTACACCTTC. Amino acid sequence: CASSSARGEIYGYTF.

The rearrangement joins TRBV5-4 to TRBJ2-1, with 9 nucleotides matching TRBD1. V shed 3 bases, J shed 7 bases, and the junction held 14 bases outside the gene matches. The CDR3 is 17 residues long. Germline V gene lookup returns CDR1 SGHNT and CDR2 YYREEE (reference sequence). The CDR3 DNA reads as TGTGCCAGCAGCTCATTAACAGGGGGCGCTTTAGGGAATGAGCAGTTCTTC. Residues: CASSSLTGGALGNEQFF.

This chain links TRBV2 with TRBJ1-5, with TRBD1 identical over 8 bases. The CDR3 has 15 amino acids. Trimming cost V 4 bases and J 5 bases; bases outside gene matches: 7. Germline loops: CDR1 SNHLY, CDR2 FYNNEI. The CDR3 here is CASSVQGQGHQPQHF. Written as DNA, the CDR3 is TGTGCCAGCAGTGTGCAAGGACAGGGCCATCAGCCCCAGCATTTT. Based on the CDR3 plus reference TRBV2 and TRBJ1-5, the full variable domain is EPEVTQTPSHQVTQMGQEVILRCVPISNHLYFYWYRQILGQKVEFLVSFYNNEISEKSEIFDDQFSVERPDGSNFTLKIRSTKLEDSAMYFCASSVQGQGHQPQHFGDGTRLSIL.

Only one count was recorded for this clone. This chain uses TRBV6-1 with TRBJ2-7; weak D call: TRBD1 (6 bases). This CDR3 has 13 amino acids. Germline CDR1 MNHNS, CDR2 SASEGT. Trimming pared 3 bases from V and 4 bases from J, leaving 10 bases between. CDR3 amino acids: CASSDRGIYEQYF. The CDR3 DNA is TGTGCCAGCAGTGACAGGGGAATTTACGAGCAGTACTTC.

The chain is built from TRBV7-3 and TRBJ2-3; D may be TRBD1 (6 bases). V was trimmed by 2 bases and J by 5 bases, leaving 14 bases between them. The CDR3 totals 15 residues. Looked up from germline, CDR1 is SGHTA and CDR2 is FQGTGA. CDR3 nucleotides: TGTGCCAGCAGCTTATTCACAGGGCCGGGAGATACGCAGTATTTT. Protein product: CASSLFTGPGDTQYF.

The chain recombines TRBV2 with TRBJ2-7, with TRBD1 identical over 8 bases. Germline V gene data show CDR1 as SNHLY and CDR2 as FYNNEI. Trimming took 7 bases from V and 2 from J; bases not matched to a gene: 4. The CDR3 has 13 amino acids. In nucleotides, the CDR3 is TGTGCCAGCATGCCGGACAGGGCCTACGAGCAGTACTTC. It specifies CASMPDRAYEQYF.

The chain joins TRBV30 to TRBJ2-3; 8 bases agree with TRBD2. The V segment lost 3 bases and the J segment 3 bases; nucleotides outside the gene matches: 11. The CDR3 has 16 amino acids. Germline V gene data show CDR1 as GTSNPN and CDR2 as SVGIG (reference sequence). The CDR3 bases are TGTGCCTGGAGCGGGGGCCGGGCGGGAGGAACAGATACGCAGTATTTT. This gives the protein CAWSGGRAGGTDTQYF.

This rearrangement joins TRBV7-2 to TRBJ2-7, with 7 bases matching TRBD1. Germline CDR1 SGHTA, CDR2 FQGNSA. Trimming took 2 bases from V and 0 from J; bases not matched to a gene: 1. This CDR3 is built from 14 residues. In DNA form, the CDR3 reads TGTGCCAGCAGCTTAACAGGGGACTCCTACGAGCAGTACTTC. This translates into CASSLTGDSYEQYF.

The V gene is TRBV7-9, the J gene TRBJ1-2; D perhaps matches TRBD1 (6 bases). Germline V lookup: CDR1 SEHNR, CDR2 FQNEAQ (reference sequence). This CDR3 has 15 amino acids. Between the trimmed V and J ends, which lost 3 bases and 6 bases, there was a span of 17 bases. Here the CDR3 reads CASSFESGTSHGYTF. The CDR3 region has the DNA TGTGCCAGCAGCTTCGAATCCGGGACAAGCCATGGCTACACCTTC. Filled out from reference TRBV7-9 and TRBJ1-2, the complete variable domain reads DTGVSQNPRHKITKRGQNVTFRCDPISEHNRLYWYRQTLGQGPEFLTYFQNEAQLEKSRLLSDRFSAERPKGSFSTLEIQRTEQGDSAMYLCASSFESGTSHGYTFGSGTRLTVV.

This chain uses TRBV6-6 with TRBJ2-5; 10 bases agree with TRBD1. From germline, CDR1 is MNHNY and CDR2 SVGAGI (reference sequence). Trimming at V came to 4 bases and at J to 3 bases, leaving 2 bases not matched to a gene. This CDR3 has 14 residues. The CDR3, as DNA: TGTGCCAGCAGTTCCGGGACAGGGGAAGAGACCCAGTACTTC. Its translation is CASSSGTGEETQYF.

This chain joins TRBV11-2 and TRBJ2-2; the match to TRBD1 covers 9 bases. Germline lookup yields CDR1 SGHAT and CDR2 FQNNGV. With 6 bases clipped from V and 5 bases from J, the junction kept 4 bases outside the gene matches. The CDR3 has 14 amino acids. The DNA for the CDR3 is TGTGCCAGCAGAGGGACAGGGCAGACCGGGGAGCTGTTTTTT. Translating gives CASRGTGQTGELFF.

V gene TRBV2 combines with J gene TRBJ2-1, with a possible D match to TRBD2 (6 bases). The CDR3 loop spans 15 amino acids. CDR1 is SNHLY, CDR2 FYNNEI, per germline. V lost 5 bases to trimming and J lost 4 bases, with 15 bases between them. The CDR3 DNA follows: TGTGCCAGCAGTATCCCTCGGGGGATATACAATGAGCAGTTCTTC. It yields the protein CASSIPRGIYNEQFF. Looking up the rest from reference TRBV2 and TRBJ2-1 gives the full variable domain: EPEVTQTPSHQVTQMGQEVILRCVPISNHLYFYWYRQILGQKVEFLVSFYNNEISEKSEIFDDQFSVERPDGSNFTLKIRSTKLEDSAMYFCASSIPRGIYNEQFFGPGTRLTVL.

V gene TRBV29-1 combines with J gene TRBJ2-5; possible D gene TRBD2, 5 bases. V was pared by 5 bases and J by 1 base, with 14 bases between. The CDR3 is made up of 14 amino acids. Germline CDR1 is SQVTM and CDR2 is ANQGSEA. Here the CDR3 DNA reads TGCAGCGTTAAATGGAGGCGGCCCCAAGAGACCCAGTACTTC. It translates to CSVKWRRPQETQYF.